The source of this TCR beta chain is a study of CD8+ T cells in alopecia areata. Study-wide background: Treatment ran 6 to 18 months, with 6 months of follow-up afterward.

Treatment given: oral pan-JAK inhibitor, 5-10 mg twice daily. Reverse transcribed after extraction, RNA yielded cDNA as the sequencing template. Assay used: immunoSEQ multiplex PCR; TCRdb lists only in-frame clones, some missing. Among about 40,000 clones, around 90% were seen once, and the ten largest hold 15% to 20%. Germline CDR1 and CDR2: SGDLS and YYNGEE. V dropped 1 base and J dropped 3 bases, with 8 bases sitting between them. The CDR3 runs 13 residues. The sequence came from a human donor with alopecia areata. This chain uses TRBV9 with TRBJ2-7; D remains ambiguous. The sequenced sample was CD8+ T cells sorted from blood, obtained at week 24, from a patient treated with tofacitinib. DNA of the CDR3: TGTGCCAGCAGCGTAACCCCAGGCTACGAGCAGTACTTC. Protein sequence: CASSVTPGYEQYF.